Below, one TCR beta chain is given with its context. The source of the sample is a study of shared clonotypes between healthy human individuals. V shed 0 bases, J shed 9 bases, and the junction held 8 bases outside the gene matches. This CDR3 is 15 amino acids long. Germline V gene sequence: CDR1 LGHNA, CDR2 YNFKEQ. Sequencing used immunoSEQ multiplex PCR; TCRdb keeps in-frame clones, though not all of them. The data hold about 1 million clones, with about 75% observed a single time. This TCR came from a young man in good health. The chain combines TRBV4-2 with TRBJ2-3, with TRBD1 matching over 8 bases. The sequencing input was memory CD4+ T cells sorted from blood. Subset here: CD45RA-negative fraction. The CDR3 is CASSQDQGAGTTQYF. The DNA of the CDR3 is TGTGCCAGCAGCCAAGATCAGGGGGCCGGCACGACGCAGTATTTT.